Listed here is a single T cell receptor (beta chain). The sample belongs to a study of blood T cell repertoires in COVID-19. Study in general: Italy, Spain and the United States were the sources of the convalescent and acute COVID-19 samples.

Trimming removed 0 bases at V and 2 bases at J, with 8 bases between. This CDR3 has 15 residues. Germline lookup yields CDR1 SGHDT and CDR2 YYEEEE. Libraries were prepared by immunoSEQ multiplex PCR; TCRdb keeps only in-frame clonotypes and omits some of them. Of 250,000 or so clones listed, roughly four fifths are singletons. This receptor was obtained from a middle-aged man who had recovered from COVID-19. The V gene is TRBV5-6, the J gene TRBJ1-4; D unclear. Sequenced: PBMCs or T cells enriched from blood (not recorded which). This chain's CDR3 is CASSLGGSTNEKLFF. For the CDR3, the DNA is TGTGCCAGCAGCTTGGGCGGCAGCACTAATGAAAAACTGTTTTTT.